These 11 T cell receptor beta chains were sequenced from one sample in a study of cytomegalovirus exposure and HLA in healthy donors. Using immunoSEQ multiplex PCR, the repertoire was profiled, and TCRdb retains in-frame clones only, with some absent. The sample lists 100,000 to 150,000 clones, roughly 86% occurring once. Sequenced sample: PBMCs. These receptors all stem from a man aged 25 to 40 in good health and CMV-seronegative.

This clone occurred a few times. The chain links TRBV2 to TRBJ2-7; D is perhaps TRBD2 (6 bases). The V end lost 5 bases, the J end lost 2 bases, and 13 bases lay between the germline ends. Germline CDR1 and CDR2: SNHLY and FYNNEI. This CDR3 has 14 residues. CDR3: CASSIRETTYEQYF. In DNA, the CDR3 is TGTGCCAGCAGTATCCGGGAGACCACCTACGAGCAGTACTTC.

The chain uses TRBV19 and TRBJ1-2; TRBD1 agrees at 9 bases. Losses at the gene ends were 7 bases for V and 3 bases for J; bases not matched to a gene: 3. Germline V gene data show CDR1 as LNHDA and CDR2 as SQIVND (reference sequence). CDR3 size: 13 residues. CDR3 nucleotide sequence: TGTGCCAGTACCGGGACAGGGTACTATGGCTACACCTTC. Encoded protein: CASTGTGYYGYTF.

The CDR3 DNA is TGTGCCAGCAGCCATGATCAGGGTTCGGACTATGGCTACACCTTC. It yields the protein CASSHDQGSDYGYTF. This chain joins TRBV4-2 and TRBJ1-2; a weak D match, TRBD1 (5 bases). The V end was cut by 3 bases, the J end by 3 bases, with 14 bases between. The germline CDR1 and CDR2 sequences are LGHNA and YNFKEQ. The CDR3 is made up of 15 amino acids.

This sequence joins TRBV6-1 and TRBJ1-1, with D tentatively TRBD1 (6 bases). The germline V gene has CDR1 MNHNS and CDR2 SASEGT. The CDR3 runs 14 residues. Trimming left V 4 bases short and J 1 base short, with 10 bases between. DNA for the CDR3: TGTGCCAGCAGTGGGGGACATAGGAACACTGAAGCTTTCTTT. This encodes CASSGGHRNTEAFF.

This clone appeared a few times. The chain uses TRBV11-2 and TRBJ1-2; 10 bases are a match to TRBD1. The CDR3 spans 15 residues. The V and J ends lost 4 bases and 7 bases, in that order; junction bases with no gene match: 9. The germline V gene has CDR1 SGHAT and CDR2 FQNNGV. CDR3 sequence: CASSSGTGAVLGYTF. The CDR3 region has the DNA TGTGCCAGCAGCTCTGGGACAGGGGCGGTTCTTGGCTACACCTTC.

This clone appeared a single time. The rearrangement links TRBV10-3 to TRBJ1-2; D is possibly TRBD1 (5 bases). Deletions cut 6 bases from V and 5 bases from J, with 16 bases between. The CDR3 has 14 residues. Germline-derived CDR1 and CDR2 are ENHRY and SYGVKD. DNA for the CDR3: TGTGCCATCAGGGAATCCGGGACTGCGTATGGCTACACCTTC. The encoded protein is CAIRESGTAYGYTF.

V and J are TRBV5-1 and TRBJ2-5; 8 nucleotides match TRBD1. The CDR3 length is 17 residues. The germline CDR1 and CDR2 sequences are SGHRS and YFSETQ. The J segment lost 1 base and the V segment lost 4 bases, leaving 12 bases of the junction unmatched. CDR3 sequence: CASSRRGWTGLQETQYF. In DNA, the CDR3 is TGCGCCAGCAGCAGGAGAGGATGGACAGGGCTCCAAGAGACCCAGTACTTC.

V is TRBV6-1 and J is TRBJ2-5, with 13 bases identical to TRBD2. CDR3 length: 15 amino acids. V dropped 4 bases and J dropped 5; count of bases not matched to a gene: 4. Germline V gene lookup returns CDR1 MNHNS and CDR2 SASEGT. CDR3 nucleotide sequence: TGTGCCAGCAGTGGTACTAGCGGGGGGGTGGAGACCCAGTACTTC. Amino acids: CASSGTSGGVETQYF.

J is TRBJ2-7 and V is TRBV5-1; TRBD2 is a possible D gene (5 bases). The CDR3 is made up of 16 amino acids. V was cut by 0 bases and J by 2 bases, with 15 bases left in between. The germline gives CDR1 SGHRS, CDR2 YFSETQ. CDR3 amino acids: CASSLGAGVGAYEQYF. CDR3 DNA sequence: TGCGCCAGCAGCTTGGGGGCCGGGGTCGGGGCCTACGAGCAGTACTTC.

CDR3 loop: CASSPSDRNREQYF. Here the CDR3 DNA reads TGTGCCAGCAGTCCCAGCGACAGAAACCGCGAGCAGTACTTC. V usage is TRBV27 and J usage is TRBJ2-7; maybe TRBD1 (5 bases). Germline V gene sequence: CDR1 MNHEY, CDR2 SMNVEV (reference sequence). The V end lost 5 bases, the J end lost 6 bases, and 17 bases lay between the germline ends. CDR3 length: 14 amino acids.

The chain joins TRBV27 to TRBJ2-7, with D tentatively TRBD2 (7 bases). The CDR3 contains 16 residues. Germline CDR1 reads MNHEY; CDR2 reads SMNVEV (reference sequence). Trimming left V 5 bases short and J 2 bases short, with 19 bases between. CDR3 region: CASSTRPGGLAYEQYF. In DNA, the CDR3 is TGTGCCAGCAGTACCCGCCCCGGGGGGCTCGCCTACGAGCAGTACTTC.